These 29 T cell receptor beta chains share one sample of origin, sequenced in a study of CD8 T cells in Susac syndrome. Random hexamers were used to reverse transcribe the RNA input (roughly 0.5 to 1 ug). TCRdb reprocessed the immunoSEQ multiplex PCR reads with MiXCR, giving one entry per CDR3 protein. The repertoire includes around 170,000 distinct CDR3 sequences, 94% of them detected once, and around 0.11% sits in the top ten. The specimen sequenced was CD4+ T cells from PBMCs. The receptor set was obtained from a human donor with Susac syndrome.

The gene calls are TRBV5-6 and TRBJ1-1, with D perhaps matching TRBD1 (5 bases). The germline CDR1 and CDR2 sequences are SGHDT and YYEEEE. This CDR3 is built from 14 residues. Between the trimmed V and J ends, which lost 0 bases and 5 bases, there was a span of 11 bases. In DNA form, the CDR3 reads TGTGCCAGCAGCTTGGGACAACGGGGGACTGAAGCTTTCTTT. It is translated as CASSLGQRGTEAFF. The full variable domain, completed using reference TRBV5-6 and TRBJ1-1, is DAGVTQSPTHLIKTRGQQVTLRCSPKSGHDTVSWYQQALGQGPQFIFQYYEEEERQRGNFPDRFSGHQFPNYSSELNVNALLLGDSALYLCASSLGQRGTEAFFGQGTRLTVV.

The chain carries TRBV15 and TRBJ2-1; D gene ambiguous. Trimming stripped 1 base from V and 5 bases from J, with 9 bases between. The CDR3 consists of 14 residues. CDR1 is LNHNV and CDR2 is YYDKDF in the germline V gene (reference sequence). CDR3 protein: CATSRVAQNNEQFF. The DNA for the CDR3 is TGTGCCACCAGCAGAGTAGCCCAAAACAATGAGCAGTTCTTC.

V usage is TRBV29-1 and J usage is TRBJ2-3; 7 bases agree with TRBD2. The CDR3 runs to 14 residues. Germline loops: CDR1 SQVTM, CDR2 ANQGSEA. V gave up 4 bases and J gave up 2 bases; unmatched junction bases: 6. The CDR3 sequence: CSVGSGDLTDTQYF. The DNA of the CDR3 is TGCAGCGTTGGGAGCGGGGACCTCACAGATACGCAGTATTTT.

The V gene is TRBV18, the J gene TRBJ1-2; 7 bases map to TRBD1. Germline assignment: CDR1 KGHSH and CDR2 LQKENI. The CDR3 runs to 14 residues. V lost 2 bases, J lost 7 bases, and 7 bases stayed unmatched. In DNA form, the CDR3 reads TGTGCCAGCTCACCAGAACAGGGGAGTGTTGGCTACACCTTC. Translated: CASSPEQGSVGYTF.

The chain employs TRBV20-1 and TRBJ1-5; D is unresolved. The germline CDR1 and CDR2 sequences are DFQATT and SNEGSKA (reference sequence). V lost 6 bases and J 4 bases, leaving 10 bases between the germline ends. This CDR3 has 12 amino acids. This CDR3 reads CSAPMGNQPQHF. DNA for the CDR3: TGCAGTGCCCCAATGGGGAATCAGCCCCAGCATTTT.

The gene calls are TRBV3-1 and TRBJ2-1; D remains ambiguous. The V end lost 1 base, the J end lost 5 bases, and 6 bases lay between the germline ends. The length of the CDR3 is 13 residues. Looked up from germline, CDR1 is LGHDT and CDR2 is YNNKEL (reference sequence). The chain's CDR3 is CASSQVWDNEQFF. The CDR3 DNA follows: TGTGCCAGCAGCCAAGTTTGGGACAATGAGCAGTTCTTC.

The chain recombines TRBV6-6 with TRBJ1-2; unclear D gene. The V and J ends lost 0 bases and 14 bases respectively, with 16 bases between them. CDR3 length: 13 residues. CDR1 MNHNY and CDR2 SVGAGI come from the germline V gene (reference sequence). DNA of the CDR3: TGTGCCAGCAGTTACTCGACGTCAGCCCCCTTAACCTTC. Translation gives CASSYSTSAPLTF.

The chain employs TRBV6-1 and TRBJ1-5; no clear D. The CDR3 length is 13 residues. Germline V gene lookup returns CDR1 MNHNS and CDR2 SASEGT. The germline V and J ends were trimmed by 10 bases and 0 bases, with 10 bases remaining between them. CDR3 region: CAINPDSNQPQHF. Here the CDR3 DNA reads TGTGCCATCAATCCGGATAGCAATCAGCCCCAGCATTTT.

The chain links TRBV2 to TRBJ1-2; 8 bases are shared with TRBD1. The germline V gene has CDR1 SNHLY and CDR2 FYNNEI. This CDR3 contains 15 residues. The trim removed 8 bases at V and 5 bases at J, leaving 13 bases unmatched. The CDR3 DNA is TGTGCCAGCTCACTGCCTGGACAGGGCGGGTATGGCTACACCTTC. Protein: CASSLPGQGGYGYTF.

The chain uses TRBV12-3 or TRBV12-4 and TRBJ2-7; TRBD1 agrees at 7 bases. This CDR3 contains 16 residues. Trimming took 2 bases from V and 1 from J; bases not matched to a gene: 8. In nucleotides, the CDR3 is TGTGCCAGCAGTTTATGGGCCGGGACAGTTTCCTACGAGCAGTACTTC. Its protein is CASSLWAGTVSYEQYF.

The rearrangement links TRBV20-1 to TRBJ2-1; D assignment may be TRBD1 or TRBD2 (5 bases each). Germline CDR1 is DFQATT and CDR2 is SNEGSKA (reference sequence). V lost 3 bases and J lost 1, with 13 bases in between. CDR3 length: 15 amino acids. The CDR3 spells CSASEWGMSYNEQFF. The CDR3 nucleotides are TGCAGTGCTAGTGAATGGGGGATGTCCTACAATGAGCAGTTCTTC.

The rearrangement uses TRBV29-1 and TRBJ1-2; no firm D call. This CDR3 is 11 amino acids long. Germline CDR1 and CDR2: SQVTM and ANQGSEA. Trimming left V 3 bases short and J 4 bases short, with 6 bases between. CDR3 amino acids: CSVERSYGYTF. The CDR3 nucleotides read TGCAGCGTTGAGCGGAGCTATGGCTACACCTTC.

The chain is built from TRBV4-3 and TRBJ2-7; perhaps D is TRBD1 or TRBD2 (5 bases each). Per germline, CDR1 LGHNA and CDR2 YSLEER. This CDR3 comprises 14 residues. V was pared by 0 bases and J by 2 bases, with 8 bases between. In DNA form, the CDR3 reads TGCGCCAGCAGCCAAGAGTTGGGGGCCTACGAGCAGTACTTC. It encodes CASSQELGAYEQYF.

This chain joins TRBV5-1 and TRBJ2-7, with 8 bases identical to TRBD1. This CDR3 has 15 amino acids. The V gene's germline CDR1 is SGHRS and CDR2 YFSETQ. Trimming at V came to 4 bases and at J to 2 bases, leaving 8 bases not matched to a gene. CDR3 sequence reads: CASSHRGSLTYEQYF. The CDR3 DNA sequence: TGCGCCAGCAGCCACAGGGGGAGCCTAACCTACGAGCAGTACTTC.

The chain has TRBV20-1 and TRBJ1-2; D is uncertain. The V end was cut by 6 bases, the J end by 0 bases, with 11 bases between. CDR1 DFQATT and CDR2 SNEGSKA come from the germline V gene (reference sequence). The CDR3 spans 13 residues. CDR3 amino acids: CSAIDMPNYGYTF. CDR3 nucleotide sequence: TGCAGTGCGATCGATATGCCTAACTATGGCTACACCTTC.

For the CDR3, the DNA is TGCAGTGCTGTACAGGGCTCGGTGACCCAGTACTTC. Its translation: CSAVQGSVTQYF. The rearrangement links TRBV20-1 to TRBJ2-5, with D possibly TRBD1 on 6 matching bases. Germline CDR1 and CDR2: DFQATT and SNEGSKA (reference sequence). The CDR3 extends over 12 amino acids. V lost 5 bases and J lost 7, with 14 bases in between.

The chain combines TRBV29-1 with TRBJ1-5, with D possibly TRBD1 on 6 matching bases. This CDR3 region has 14 residues. With 0 bases removed from V and 5 bases from J, the gap between germline ends came to 11 bases. Germline CDR1 reads SQVTM; CDR2 reads ANQGSEA. The CDR3 region has the DNA TGCAGCGTTGAAGATCTTAAGGGGGATCAGCCCCAGCATTTT. The encoded protein is CSVEDLKGDQPQHF.

The V and J genes are TRBV29-1 and TRBJ2-5; D is possibly TRBD1 (5 bases). CDR3 length: 13 amino acids. V was cut by 7 bases and J by 1 base, with 13 bases left in between. The germline CDR1 and CDR2 sequences are SQVTM and ANQGSEA. This CDR3 is CSAPEDIQETQYF. CDR3 nucleotides: TGCAGCGCCCCCGAGGACATCCAAGAGACCCAGTACTTC.

This rearrangement joins TRBV5-4 to TRBJ1-5; no clear D gene. The length of the CDR3 is 15 residues. Trimming cost V 4 bases and J 0 bases, with 11 bases left between them. The germline V gene encodes CDR1 SGHNT and CDR2 YYREEE (reference sequence). CDR3 nucleotide sequence: TGTGCCAGCAGCGTGGACCATTATAGCAATCAGCCCCAGCATTTT. It codes for CASSVDHYSNQPQHF.

This chain uses TRBV20-1 with TRBJ1-2; D gene ambiguous. V was cut by 0 bases and J by 5 bases, with 10 bases left in between. The CDR3 loop spans 13 amino acids. CDR1 is DFQATT and CDR2 is SNEGSKA in the germline V gene (reference sequence). CDR3 DNA sequence: TGCAGTGCTAGAGACCCGTTGGTATATGGCTACACCTTC. Residues: CSARDPLVYGYTF.

This chain joins TRBV28 and TRBJ1-2; 7 bases align to TRBD1. Germline values: CDR1 MDHEN, CDR2 SYDVKM. The junction had 5 bases not matched to a gene; V was cut back by 3 bases and J by 4 bases. There are 14 residues in the CDR3. The CDR3, as DNA: TGTGCCAGCAGTTTGGGACAGCTTAGCTATGGCTACACCTTC. Its protein product is CASSLGQLSYGYTF.

The rearrangement uses TRBV5-1 and TRBJ2-1; D possibly uses TRBD1 or TRBD2 (5 bases each). This CDR3 spans 17 amino acids. V shed 0 bases and J shed 7 bases, with 20 bases lying between them. The germline gives CDR1 SGHRS, CDR2 YFSETQ. Here the CDR3 reads CASSLAGTGLSWNEQFF. CDR3 DNA sequence: TGCGCCAGCAGCTTGGCCGGGACCGGCCTTTCATGGAATGAGCAGTTCTTC.

The chain couples TRBV30 to TRBJ2-7; no clear D. Looked up from germline, CDR1 is GTSNPN and CDR2 is SVGIG (reference sequence). CDR3 length: 14 amino acids. The germline V and J ends were trimmed by 0 bases and 0 bases, with 9 bases remaining between them. The CDR3 bases are TGTGCCTGGAGTGTACGTAGGGACTCCTACGAGCAGTACTTC. Translating gives CAWSVRRDSYEQYF.

V and J are TRBV7-2 and TRBJ1-5; 7 positions agree with TRBD1. CDR1 is SGHTA, CDR2 FQGNSA, per germline. The CDR3 length is 15 residues. V shed 1 base, J shed 5 bases, and the junction held 5 bases outside the gene matches. CDR3 nucleotide sequence: TGTGCCAGCAGCTTAGTTCGGCAGGGGGATCAGCCCCAGCATTTT. It codes for CASSLVRQGDQPQHF.

This clonotype was seen once. CDR3 region: CATSDPPRSFDHGYTF. Written as DNA, the CDR3 is TGTGCCACCAGTGATCCCCCCAGGTCCTTCGACCATGGCTACACCTTC. V gene TRBV24-1 combines with J gene TRBJ1-2; D ambiguous. Germline V gives CDR1 KGHDR, CDR2 SFDVKD. V lost 3 bases, J lost 6 bases, and 19 bases lay in between. This CDR3 region has 16 residues.

This chain uses TRBV14 with TRBJ1-4; D uncertain. Trimming left V 2 bases short and J 4 bases short, with 14 bases between. CDR1 and CDR2 from the germline V gene are SGHDN and FVKESK. This CDR3 is 16 amino acids long. The CDR3: CASSQYPSPFNEKLFF. The CDR3, as DNA: TGTGCCAGCAGCCAATATCCATCACCATTTAATGAAAAACTGTTTTTT.

The chain couples TRBV4-1 to TRBJ1-2, with D tentatively TRBD1 (5 bases). Germline CDR1 and CDR2: MGHRA and YSYEKL. The V gene lost 1 base and the J gene lost 5 bases, with 17 bases spanning the gap. CDR3 length equals 16 residues. CDR3: CASSQALIGVGYGYTF. In DNA, the CDR3 is TGCGCCAGCAGCCAAGCTCTCATAGGGGTTGGGTATGGCTACACCTTC.

The chain links TRBV27 to TRBJ2-3, with D uncertain. Germline CDR1 reads MNHEY; CDR2 reads SMNVEV (reference sequence). The CDR3 extends over 15 amino acids. V lost 0 bases and J 2 bases, leaving 9 bases between the germline ends. The chain's CDR3 is CASSLSPWVTDTQYF. CDR3 nucleotide sequence: TGTGCCAGCAGTTTATCGCCTTGGGTCACAGATACGCAGTATTTT.

V gene TRBV4-2 combines with J gene TRBJ1-6, with D possibly TRBD1 on 6 matching bases. CDR3 length: 16 residues. V was shortened by 0 bases and J by 9 bases, with 15 bases between the two germline ends. Germline V gene data show CDR1 as LGHNA and CDR2 as YNFKEQ. The CDR3 loop is CASSQDRGGHGSPLHF. The CDR3 DNA sequence: TGTGCCAGCAGCCAAGATCGAGGGGGGCACGGTTCACCCCTCCACTTT.